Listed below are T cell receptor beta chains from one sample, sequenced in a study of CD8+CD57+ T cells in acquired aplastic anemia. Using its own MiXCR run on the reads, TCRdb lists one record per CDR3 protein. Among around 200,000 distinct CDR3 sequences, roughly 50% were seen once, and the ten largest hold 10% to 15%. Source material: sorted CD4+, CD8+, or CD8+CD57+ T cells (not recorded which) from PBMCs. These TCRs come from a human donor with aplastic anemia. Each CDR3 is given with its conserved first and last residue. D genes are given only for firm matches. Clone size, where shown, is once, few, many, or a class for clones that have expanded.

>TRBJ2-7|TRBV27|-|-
TGTGCCAGCAGTTCCGCCCTTATCAGATACGAGCAGTACTTC
CASSSALIRYEQYF
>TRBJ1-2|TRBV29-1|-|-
TGCAGCGTTCGTGACGGGGGATATGGCTACACCTTC
CSVRDGGYGYTF
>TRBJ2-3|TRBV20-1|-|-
TGCAGTGCCCTGGGACAAAGGGCAGAGACGCAGTATTTT
CSALGQRAETQYF
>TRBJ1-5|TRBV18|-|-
TGTGCCAGCTCACCAGATAGGACACGGAATACTAATCAGCCCCAGCATTTT
CASSPDRTRNTNQPQHF
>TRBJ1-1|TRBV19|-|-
TGTGCCAGTAGTACCGGGACGGCATCTGGGGAAGCTTTCTTT
CASSTGTASGEAFF
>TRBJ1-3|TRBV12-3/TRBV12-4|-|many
TGTGCCAGCAGACCGACAGCGGACACGGCCACCATATATTTT
CASRPTADTATIYF
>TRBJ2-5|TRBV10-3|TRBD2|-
TGTGCCATCAGTCTCTCAGCGGGAGCGGGAGAGACCCAGTACTTC
CAISLSAGAGETQYF
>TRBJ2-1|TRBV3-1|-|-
TGTGCCAGCAGCCAATACAGGGTCCCGGGGGAGCAGTTCTTC
CASSQYRVPGEQFF
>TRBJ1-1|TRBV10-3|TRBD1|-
TGTGCCATCAGGGCAGGGGGGGCGAGGTACACTGAAGCTTTCTTT
CAIRAGGARYTEAFF
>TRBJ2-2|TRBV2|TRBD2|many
TGTGCCAGCAGTGAAAGGGGGACTAGCGGGGGGCCCGGCAACACCGGGGAGCTGTTTTTT
CASSERGTSGGPGNTGELFF
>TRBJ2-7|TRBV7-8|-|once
TGTGCCAGCAGCCAAGACATAAACTACGACGAGCAGTACTTC
CASSQDINYDEQYF
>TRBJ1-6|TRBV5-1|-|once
TGCGCCAGCAGCTTGGGCCACAGCTATAATTCACCCCTCCACTTT
CASSLGHSYNSPLHF
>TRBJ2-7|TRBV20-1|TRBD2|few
TGCAGTGCCAAGGGACTAGCGGGCCCCTACGAGCAGTACTTC
CSAKGLAGPYEQYF
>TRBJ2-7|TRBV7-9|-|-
TGTGCCAGCAGCCGAGTGGCGGGCACGGGGGACGAGCAGTACTTC
CASSRVAGTGDEQYF
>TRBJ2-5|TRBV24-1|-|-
TGTGCCACTAGTGATCCGTTTGAGACCCAGTACTTC
CATSDPFETQYF
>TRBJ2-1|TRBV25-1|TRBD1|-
TGTGCCCCGGGACAGTCCTACAATGAGCAGTTCTTC
CAPGQSYNEQFF
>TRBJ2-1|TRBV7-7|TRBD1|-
TGTGCTAGCAGCTTGCACCGGGACAGAAACAATGAGCAGTTCTTC
CASSLHRDRNNEQFF
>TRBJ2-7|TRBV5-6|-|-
TGTGCCAGCAGTAGGTGGGGGGTTTATTGGCAGTGCTTC
CASSRWGVYWQCF
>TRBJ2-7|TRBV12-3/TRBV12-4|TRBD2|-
TGTGCCAGCAGGGCTAGCGGATCCTACGAGCAGTACTTC
CASRASGSYEQYF
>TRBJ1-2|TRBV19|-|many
TGTGCCAGTAGAGTTACCCGACAAGCCCCTAACTATGGCTACACCTTC
CASRVTRQAPNYGYTF
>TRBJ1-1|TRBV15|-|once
TGTGCCACCAGCAGGCGGCCGCTGGTCACTGAAGCTTTCTTT
CATSRRPLVTEAFF
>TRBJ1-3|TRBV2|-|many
TGTGCCTCCAAAAGGGACCTTAGCTCTGGAAACACCATATATTTT
CASKRDLSSGNTIYF
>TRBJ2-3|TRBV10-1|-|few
TGCGCCAGCAGTCGGACAGTTTCTAGCACAGATACGCAGTATTTT
CASSRTVSSTDTQYF
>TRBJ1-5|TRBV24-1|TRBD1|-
TGTGCCACCAGTGACCCCCGACAGGGAGCGAACAATCAGCCCCAGCATTTT
CATSDPRQGANNQPQHF
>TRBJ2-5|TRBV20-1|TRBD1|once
TGCAGTGCTAGCCCCCGGGACAGGGGGCGTGAGACCCAGTACTTC
CSASPRDRGRETQYF
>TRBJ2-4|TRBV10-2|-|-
TGCGCCACCTTCAGCGGAGGCGAAAACATTCAGTACTTC
CATFSGGENIQYF
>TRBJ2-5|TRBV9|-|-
TGTGCCAGCAGCTTAGACTTGGATGGGGGGACCCAGTACTTC
CASSLDLDGGTQYF
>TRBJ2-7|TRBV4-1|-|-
TGCGCCAGCAGCCCCTACCAGCTAGGGAACTACGAGCAGTACTTC
CASSPYQLGNYEQYF
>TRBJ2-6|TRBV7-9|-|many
TGTGTCAGCAGCTTAATGGGATCTGGGGCTGGGGCCAACGTCCTGACTTTC
CVSSLMGSGAGANVLTF
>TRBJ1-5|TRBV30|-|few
TGTGCCTGGAGTTCCGGACAGAATCAGCCCCAGCATTTT
CAWSSGQNQPQHF
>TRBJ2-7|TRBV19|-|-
TGTGCCAGTAGTATGGGGGGCCAGGGGTCCTACGAGCAGTACTTC
CASSMGGQGSYEQYF
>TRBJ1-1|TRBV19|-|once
TGTGCCAGTAGTATACAGGGAGGAATGAACACTGAAGCTTTCTTT
CASSIQGGMNTEAFF
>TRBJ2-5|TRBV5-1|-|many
TGCGCCAGCAGCCCGGGACAACTCCAAGAGACCCAGTACTTC
CASSPGQLQETQYF
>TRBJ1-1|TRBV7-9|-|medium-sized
TGTGCCAGCAGCTTTGACACTGAAGCTTTCTTT
CASSFDTEAFF
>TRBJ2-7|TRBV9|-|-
TGTGCCAGCAGCGTAGGGTATCACTCCTACGAGCAGTACTTC
CASSVGYHSYEQYF
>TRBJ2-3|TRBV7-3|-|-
TGTGCCAGCAGCCTAGGGGACTTATCGGGAGATACGCAGTATTTT
CASSLGDLSGDTQYF
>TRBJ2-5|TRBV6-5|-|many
TGTGCCAGCAGTTACAGGACACCCGAGACCCAGTACTTC
CASSYRTPETQYF
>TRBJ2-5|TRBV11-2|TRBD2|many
TGTGCCAGCAGCCCCGGGGGGGGACAAGAGACCCAGTACTTC
CASSPGGGQETQYF
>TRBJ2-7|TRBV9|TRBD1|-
TGTGCCAGCAGCGTAGATGGGGACAGTGCAAGGGAGCAGTACTTC
CASSVDGDSAREQYF
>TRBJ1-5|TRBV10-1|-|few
TGCGCCAGCAGTGAACTGGCCTGGGGGAGCAATCAGCCCCAGCATTTT
CASSELAWGSNQPQHF
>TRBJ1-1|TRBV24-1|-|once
TGTGCCAGCACCACCAGGGGTACTGAAGCTTTCTTT
CASTTRGTEAFF
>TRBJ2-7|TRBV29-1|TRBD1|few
TGCAGCGTCACGACAGGGAGCCGCTACGAGCAGTACTTC
CSVTTGSRYEQYF
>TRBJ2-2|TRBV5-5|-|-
TGTGCCAGCAGCTCGGCCAGGGGCAGCACCGGGGAGCTGTTTTTT
CASSSARGSTGELFF
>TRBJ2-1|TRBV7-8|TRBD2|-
TGTGCCAGCAGGTCGACTAGCGGGGGGAAAGAGAGGCAGTTCTTC
CASRSTSGGKERQFF
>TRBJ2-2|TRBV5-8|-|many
TGTGCCAGCAGCTTGACAGGCTGGACCGGGGAGCTGTTTTTT
CASSLTGWTGELFF
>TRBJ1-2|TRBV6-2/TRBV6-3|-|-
TGTGCCAGCAGTTATCACCCGGCAGCGGCACCTGGCTACACCTTC
CASSYHPAAAPGYTF
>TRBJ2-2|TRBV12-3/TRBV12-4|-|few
TGTGCCAGCAGTTTAGTGGGGACCGGGGAGCTGTTTTTT
CASSLVGTGELFF
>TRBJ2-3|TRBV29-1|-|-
TGCAGCGTTGGCGCCAGGCTCACAGATACGCAGTATTTT
CSVGARLTDTQYF
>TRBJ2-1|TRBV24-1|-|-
TGTGCCACTAGGAGCTCCTACAATGAGCAGTTCTTC
CATRSSYNEQFF
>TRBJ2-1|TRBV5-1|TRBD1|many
TGCGCCAGCAGCCCGGGACAGTCGGGTTCCAATGAGCAGTTCTTC
CASSPGQSGSNEQFF
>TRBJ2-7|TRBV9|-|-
TGTGCCAGCACCGACGGGTACGAGCAGTACTTC
CASTDGYEQYF
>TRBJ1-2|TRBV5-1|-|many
TGCGCCAGCAGCTTAGAGGGTTCTAACTATGGCTACACCTTC
CASSLEGSNYGYTF
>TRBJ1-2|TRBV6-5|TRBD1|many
TGTGCCAGCAGTTGGACAGGAGGGGGCGATGGCTACACCTTC
CASSWTGGGDGYTF
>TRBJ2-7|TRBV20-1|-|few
TGCAGTGCTAGATCTCCCCCCTCCTACGAGCAGTACTTC
CSARSPPSYEQYF